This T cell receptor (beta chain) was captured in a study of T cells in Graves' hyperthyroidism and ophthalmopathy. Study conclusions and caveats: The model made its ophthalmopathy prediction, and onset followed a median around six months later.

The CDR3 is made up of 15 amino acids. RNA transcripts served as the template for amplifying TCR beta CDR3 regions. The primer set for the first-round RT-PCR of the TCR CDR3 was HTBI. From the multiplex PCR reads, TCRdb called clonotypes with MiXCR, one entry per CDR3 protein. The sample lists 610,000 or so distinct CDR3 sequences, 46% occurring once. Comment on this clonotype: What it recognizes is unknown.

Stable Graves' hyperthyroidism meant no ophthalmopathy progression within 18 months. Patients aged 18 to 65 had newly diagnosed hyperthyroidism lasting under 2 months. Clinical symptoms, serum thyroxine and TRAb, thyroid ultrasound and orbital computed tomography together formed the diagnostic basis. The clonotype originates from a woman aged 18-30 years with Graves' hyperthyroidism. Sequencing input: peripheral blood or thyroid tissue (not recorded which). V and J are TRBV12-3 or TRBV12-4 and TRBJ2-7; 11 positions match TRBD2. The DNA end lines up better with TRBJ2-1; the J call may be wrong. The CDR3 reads CASSPGLAVYNEQFF. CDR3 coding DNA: TGTGCCAGCAGTCCGGGACTAGCGGTCTACAATGAGCAGTTCTTC.